The 4 T cell receptor beta chains presented below share a single source sample, sequenced in a study of OX40 agonist ivuxolimab in advanced cancers. Clones were sequenced by immunoSEQ multiplex PCR, and TCRdb holds only the in-frame ones, with some missing. The table lists 60,000 to 75,000 clones, under 95% of them singletons, with more than 0.85% in the top ten. Sequencing was performed on CD4+ or CD8+ T cells sorted from blood, taken in a trial of the OX40 agonist ivuxolimab. Every receptor here comes from an adult with an advanced solid tumor such as melanoma, head and neck, liver or kidney cancer.

This clone was counted a single time. This chain connects TRBV4-1 to TRBJ2-2; no definite D call. V was trimmed by 4 bases and J by 4 bases, leaving 16 bases between them. The CDR3 runs to 16 residues. Per germline, CDR1 MGHRA and CDR2 YSYEKL. In DNA form, the CDR3 reads TGCGCCAGCAGCCGCCGGGTGGACGGGTCCACCGGGGAGCTGTTTTTT. Translation: CASSRRVDGSTGELFF.

In its sample, this clone was seen once. The chain uses TRBV18 and TRBJ2-2, with D possibly TRBD2 on 5 matching bases. V dropped 3 bases and J dropped 5 bases, with 13 bases sitting between them. CDR3 size: 15 residues. Per the germline V gene, CDR1 is KGHSH and CDR2 is LQKENI. Here the CDR3 reads CASSPGSGGTGELFF. In DNA form, the CDR3 reads TGTGCCAGCTCACCCGGAAGCGGTGGGACCGGGGAGCTGTTTTTT.

This chain uses TRBV10-1 with TRBJ2-2; no firm D call. Germline loops: CDR1 WNHNN, CDR2 SYGVQD (reference sequence). The CDR3 length is 12 residues. V was trimmed by 6 bases and J by 5 bases, leaving 7 bases between them. The CDR3: CASSQQTGELFF. The CDR3 coding sequence is TGCGCCAGCAGCCAGCAGACCGGGGAGCTGTTTTTT.

The chain links TRBV18 to TRBJ1-1; the D is unclear. The germline gives CDR1 KGHSH, CDR2 LQKENI. V lost 2 bases to trimming and J lost 1 base, with 11 bases between them. The CDR3 runs to 15 residues. CDR3 region: CASSPVGRANTEAFF. The CDR3, as DNA: TGTGCCAGCTCACCAGTGGGGAGGGCGAACACTGAAGCTTTCTTT.